The rows below give T cell receptor beta chains drawn from one sample of a study of OX40 agonist ivuxolimab in advanced cancers. The assay was immunoSEQ multiplex PCR, and TCRdb's table has in-frame clones only and misses some. Of tens of thousands of clones in the sample, around four fifths were seen once. The specimen comprised CD4+ or CD8+ T cells sorted from blood, sampled in a trial of the OX40 agonist ivuxolimab. Source of these receptors: an adult with an advanced solid tumor such as melanoma, head and neck, liver or kidney cancer. Both conserved end residues are part of each CDR3. Each record gives: D gene, J gene, V gene, CDR3 length, clone size, CDR3 DNA, CDR3 protein. A D gene is named only where the DNA matches it firmly. Not every row has a clone size; where given, it reads once, few, many or a size class.

. TRBJ1-3 TRBV5-6 15 . TGTGCCAGCAGCTCCCCAGACACATCTGGAAACACCATATATTTT CASSSPDTSGNTIYF
. TRBJ2-1 TRBV5-6 13 . TGTGCCAGCAGCTCGCGGAGGGTCCATGAGCAGTTCTTC CASSSRRVHEQFF
TRBD2 TRBJ2-5 TRBV19 16 . TGTGCCAGTAGTACCGGGCTAGCGGGGGGTCGAGAGACCCAGTACTTC CASSTGLAGGRETQYF
TRBD2 TRBJ2-1 TRBV29-1 14 . TGCAGCACCAGGACTAGCGGGGGTCCGGATGAGCAGTTCTTC CSTRTSGGPDEQFF
TRBD2 TRBJ2-4 TRBV10-1 15 . TGCGCCAGCAGTGAAACGCGGGGGGCGCTACACATTCAGTACTTC CASSETRGALHIQYF
TRBD2 TRBJ2-7 TRBV18 16 . TGTGCCAGCTCCCCAATGGGGACTAGCGTCTCCTACGAGCAGTACTTC CASSPMGTSVSYEQYF
. TRBJ2-3 TRBV18 14 . TGTGCCAGCTCAGCAGAGACAGCGACAGATACGCAGTATTTT CASSAETATDTQYF
. TRBJ1-5 TRBV6-5 13 . TGTGCCAGCTCCGAGGGGGTCAATCAGCCCCAGCATTTT CASSEGVNQPQHF
TRBD1 TRBJ1-5 TRBV19 15 few TGTGCCAGTAGCAGGGGACAGGGGGGCAATCAGCCCCAGCATTTT CASSRGQGGNQPQHF
. TRBJ1-2 TRBV6-6 12 . TGTGCCAGCAGAGACACGGCCGACGGCTACACCTTC CASRDTADGYTF
. TRBJ1-3 TRBV6-1 15 once TGTGCCAGCAGTGAGACGACCCTTCGAGGAAACACCATATATTTT CASSETTLRGNTIYF
. TRBJ2-1 TRBV14 15 . TGTGCCAGCAGCCGACTGGGTAGCTCCTACAATGAGCAGTTCTTC CASSRLGSSYNEQFF
TRBD1 TRBJ1-4 TRBV27 15 . TGTGCCAGCAGTTTGGGGACAGCCGGAAGAGAAAAACTGTTTTTT CASSLGTAGREKLFF
. TRBJ1-3 TRBV12-5 13 . TGTGCTAGTGGCCGGACAGCCGGAAACACCATATATTTT CASGRTAGNTIYF
TRBD1 TRBJ2-5 TRBV5-4 16 . TGTGCCAGCAGCTTGGGACAGGGATTGTACCAAGAGACCCAGTACTTC CASSLGQGLYQETQYF
. TRBJ1-3 TRBV2 15 . TGTGCCAGCAGTGGGACGGAGGGCTCTGGAAACACCATATATTTT CASSGTEGSGNTIYF
. TRBJ1-3 TRBV5-6 14 . TGTGCCAGCAGGTACGGGGGACCAGGAAACACCATATATTTT CASRYGGPGNTIYF
TRBD2 TRBJ2-1 TRBV4-1 17 once TGCGCCAGCAGCCAAGGGGCAATGGCGGGGGGGTACAATGAGCAGTTCTTC CASSQGAMAGGYNEQFF
. TRBJ2-7 TRBV27 13 . TGTGCCAGCAGTTTAAGGCAGGGCTACGAGCAGTACTTC CASSLRQGYEQYF
. TRBJ2-5 TRBV6-1 12 . TGTGCCAGCTCCCCAGATAGGGAGACCCAGTACTTC CASSPDRETQYF
. TRBJ1-1 TRBV19 12 . TGTGCCAGTATTCGTGACCCAGCTGAAGCTTTCTTT CASIRDPAEAFF
. TRBJ1-1 TRBV5-6 15 . TGTGCCAGCAGCTTGGTTGGGGGGCGGGGCACTGAAGCTTTCTTT CASSLVGGRGTEAFF
. TRBJ2-2 TRBV19 15 . TGTGCCAGTAGTATATCCGGGGGTTATACCGGGGAGCTGTTTTTT CASSISGGYTGELFF
TRBD1 TRBJ2-7 TRBV28 16 . TGTGCCAGCTGTGACACTACGACAGGGGGTCAAAACGAGCAGTACTTC CASCDTTTGGQNEQYF
TRBD1 TRBJ1-2 TRBV5-1 20 . TGCGCCAGCAGCTTGGAGGGGGCAGGGGGTGACGATTTAGCTAACTATGGCTACACCTTC CASSLEGAGGDDLANYGYTF
TRBD1 TRBJ2-1 TRBV6-4 16 . TGTGCCAGCAGTGACTCGGCGGGACAGGGGGCTCTTGAGCAGTTCTTC CASSDSAGQGALEQFF
. TRBJ1-5 TRBV9 15 . TGTGCCAGCAGCGTAGATTCCTCTATAGGTCAGCCCCAGCATTTT CASSVDSSIGQPQHF
. TRBJ2-1 TRBV14 18 . TGTGCCAGCAGCCTAAGGATAATCGGCGGGGGCTTCTACAATGAGCAGTTCTTC CASSLRIIGGGFYNEQFF
TRBD1 TRBJ1-2 TRBV5-8 14 . TGTGCCAGCAGCCTGGGGACAGGGGGCTTCAGCTACACCTTC CASSLGTGGFSYTF
TRBD1 TRBJ2-7 TRBV6-6 14 . TGTGCCAGCAGTGGCCGTGGCAGGGGGTCCGAGCAGTACTTC CASSGRGRGSEQYF
. TRBJ2-7 TRBV28 14 . TGTGCCAGCAGTTCCCCCCAGGGATTCTCCGAGCAGTACTTC CASSSPQGFSEQYF
. TRBJ2-2 TRBV5-5 15 . TGTGCCAGCAGCCCAGGGGCAAACTCTCGTGGGGAGCTGTTTTTT CASSPGANSRGELFF
TRBD1 TRBJ2-5 TRBV18 15 . TGTGCCAGCTCACCAAGACAACAGGGGGGAGAGACCCAGTACTTC CASSPRQQGGETQYF
. TRBJ1-2 TRBV18 16 few TGTGCCAGCTCGCTCGTTCCGGGACATTCTAACTATGGCTACACCTTC CASSLVPGHSNYGYTF
. TRBJ1-3 TRBV30 15 . TGTGCCTGGAAACCCGGGGGGTTTCCTGGAAACACCATATATTTT CAWKPGGFPGNTIYF
. TRBJ2-3 TRBV5-1 13 . TGCGCCAGCAGCTCGGCCAACACAGATACGCAGTATTTT CASSSANTDTQYF
TRBD2 TRBJ2-3 TRBV4-2 15 . TGTGCCAGCAGCTTGGCCGGGGGGAGAACAGATACGCAGTATTTT CASSLAGGRTDTQYF
. TRBJ2-5 TRBV21-1 16 . TGTGCCAGCAGCAAAGGACGCGGCGCCAGGAAAGAGACCCAGTACTTC CASSKGRGARKETQYF
. TRBJ1-1 TRBV2 13 . TGTGCCAGCAGGACTGACTTGAACACTGAAGCTTTCTTT CASRTDLNTEAFF
. TRBJ1-3 TRBV19 15 once TGTGCCAGTAGTATAGAAAACAGCTCTGGAAACACCATATATTTT CASSIENSSGNTIYF
TRBD1 TRBJ1-1 TRBV28 15 . TGTGCCAGCAGTCTTATTCCGGGACAGTCGATTGGGGCTTTCTTT CASSLIPGQSIGAFF
. TRBJ1-1 TRBV2 14 . TGTGCCAGCAACTTTGGGGCGCTGAACACTGAAGCTTTCTTT CASNFGALNTEAFF